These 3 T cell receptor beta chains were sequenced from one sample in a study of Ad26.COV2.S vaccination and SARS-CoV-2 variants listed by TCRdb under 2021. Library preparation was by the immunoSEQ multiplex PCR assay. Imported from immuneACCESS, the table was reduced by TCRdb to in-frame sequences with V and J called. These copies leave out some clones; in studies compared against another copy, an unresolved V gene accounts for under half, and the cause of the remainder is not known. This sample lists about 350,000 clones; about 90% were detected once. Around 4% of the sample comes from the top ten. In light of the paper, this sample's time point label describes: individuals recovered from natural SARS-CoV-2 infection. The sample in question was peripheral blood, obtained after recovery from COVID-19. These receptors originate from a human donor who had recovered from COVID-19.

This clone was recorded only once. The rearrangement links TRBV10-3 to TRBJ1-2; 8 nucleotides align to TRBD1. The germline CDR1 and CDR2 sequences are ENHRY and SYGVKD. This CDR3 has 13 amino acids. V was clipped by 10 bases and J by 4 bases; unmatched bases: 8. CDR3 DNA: TGTGCCACTCACCCCGACAGGGGCTATGGCTACACCTTC. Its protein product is CATHPDRGYGYTF.

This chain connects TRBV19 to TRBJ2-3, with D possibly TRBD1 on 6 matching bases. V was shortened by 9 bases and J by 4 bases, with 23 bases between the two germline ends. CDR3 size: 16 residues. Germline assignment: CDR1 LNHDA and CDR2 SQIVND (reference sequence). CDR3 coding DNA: TGTGCCAGCGCACAGACAGGCGCCATCGGATCAGATACGCAGTATTTT. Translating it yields CASAQTGAIGSDTQYF. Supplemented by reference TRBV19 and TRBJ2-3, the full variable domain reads DGGITQSPKYLFRKEGQNVTLSCEQNLNHDAMYWYRQDPGQGLRLIYYSQIVNDFQKGDIAEGYSVSREKKESFPLTVTSAQKNPTAFYLCASAQTGAIGSDTQYFGPGTRLTVL.

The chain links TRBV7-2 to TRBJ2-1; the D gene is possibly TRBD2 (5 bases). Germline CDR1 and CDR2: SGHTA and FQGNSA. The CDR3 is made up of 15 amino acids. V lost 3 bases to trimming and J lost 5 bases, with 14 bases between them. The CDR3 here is CASSFSGVDHNEQFF. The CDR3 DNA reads TGTGCCAGCAGCTTTTCCGGGGTGGACCACAATGAGCAGTTCTTC. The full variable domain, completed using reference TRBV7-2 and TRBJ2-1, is GAGVSQSPSNKVTEKGKDVELRCDPISGHTALYWYRQSLGQGLEFLIYFQGNSAPDKSGLPSDRFSAERTGGSVSTLTIQRTQQEDSAVYLCASSFSGVDHNEQFFGPGTRLTVL.